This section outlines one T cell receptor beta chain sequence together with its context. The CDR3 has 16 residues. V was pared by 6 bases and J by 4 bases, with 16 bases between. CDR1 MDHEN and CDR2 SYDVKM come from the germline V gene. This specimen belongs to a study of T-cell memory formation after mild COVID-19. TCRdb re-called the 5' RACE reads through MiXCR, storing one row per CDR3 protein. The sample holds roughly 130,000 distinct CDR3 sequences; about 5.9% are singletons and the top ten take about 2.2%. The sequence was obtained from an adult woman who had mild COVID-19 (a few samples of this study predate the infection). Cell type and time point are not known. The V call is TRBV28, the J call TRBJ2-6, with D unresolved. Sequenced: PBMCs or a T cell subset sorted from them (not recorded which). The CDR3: CASRPLASTGANVLTF. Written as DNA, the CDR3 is TGTGCCAGCAGGCCCCTTGCCTCGACGGGGGCCAACGTCCTGACTTTC. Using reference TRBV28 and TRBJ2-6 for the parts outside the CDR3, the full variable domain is DVKVTQSSRYLVKRTGEKVFLECVQDMDHENMFWYRQDPGLGLRLIYFSYDVKMKEKGDIPEGYSVSREKKERFSLILESASTNQTSMYLCASRPLASTGANVLTFGAGSRLTVL.